This T cell receptor (beta chain) was sequenced in a study of PD-1 blockade in classical Hodgkin lymphoma (TCRdb year 2020). General notes on the study: Nivolumab dosing was 3 mg/kg intravenously every 2 weeks, continuing until either disease progression or unacceptable toxicity. The study used TCR beta sequencing and CyTOF to define a peripheral blood immune signature of response to PD-1 blockade in classical Hodgkin lymphoma. Points the paper makes about the study in general: Baseline TCR diversity was reported as lower in newly diagnosed patients than in healthy donors, and lower still in relapsed/refractory patients. The study covered only a single clinical trial cohort, and the causes of the repertoire differences, possibly disease activity or prior therapy, were still not defined. Among trial patients, those achieving complete response had baseline diversity similar to that of newly diagnosed patients, while diversity was significantly lower in partial responders and progressors. CD4+ but not CD8+ TCR diversity rose significantly by C4D1 (p=0.0027 vs p=0.16), most apparent in complete responders (p=0.02). Lower diversity was seen in patients whose nivolumab began less than 1 year after ASCT, and these patients were left out of later analyses so that immune reconstitution would not confound the results.

This clone was counted between two and nine times. Its specific antigen is unknown. Base qualities were left out, and no much larger clone turns up one base away. The time point label of this sample denotes: cycle 4 day 1 (C4D1), after 6 weeks of nivolumab. Every trial patient had relapsed following autologous stem cell transplantation, and prior brentuximab vedotin exposure was what differed among cohorts A, B and C. The trial cohort was composed of approximately 60 patients with relapsed/refractory classical Hodgkin lymphoma, for whom complete response, partial response or progressive disease was recorded as best overall response. In the multi-cohort phase II CheckMate 205 trial, trial patients received single-agent nivolumab. An independent review committee assessed best overall response by applying the 2007 International Working Group response criteria. Trial PBMCs were collected just before the start of nivolumab (C1D1) and during therapy at cycle 2 day 1 and cycle 4 day 1. After peripheral blood was drawn into 8 mL Vacutainer Cell Preparation Tubes, PBMCs were isolated by centrifugation and then cryopreserved.

Genomic DNA was extracted with the Qiagen DNeasy kit from unsorted PBMCs and from negatively selected CD4+ and CD8+ fractions. Amplification of TCR beta CDR3 regions was done by immunoSEQ multiplex PCR with primers that anneal to V and J segments. A synthetic immune receptor repertoire was used to minimize amplification bias, and any residual bias was removed computationally once sequencing was done. Concerning the study's data processing: Custom Python scripts were used to quantify repertoire diversity as the Shannon entropy index. Unsorted, CD4+ and CD8+ repertoires were analyzed separately, except for combined analyses in which CD4+ and CD8+ sequences were merged in silico. A clone counted as expanded when the clone's frequency after treatment rose at least 2-fold relative to C1D1, and clones undetected at baseline were given a pseudocount of 0.5. Clones with 0 or 1 copy at C1D1 were defined as singleton clones, while clones with 2 or more copies were defined as non-singleton clones. Clones expanded in unsorted samples were labelled as CD4+, CD8+ or unknown by matching protein sequences in sorted samples from the same patient. Wilcoxon tests were applied to paired samples to test diversity changes from C1D1 to C4D1. In its TCRdb copy, this immuneACCESS table keeps in-frame sequences only and misses some clones. Where compared with another copy, unresolved V genes explain less than half of these, and the others have no known cause. V and J calls and clone size are as listed in that table; D and trimming were resolved from the DNA. The sample yields approximately 90,000 clones; under 85% were counted once. The top ten clonotypes cover over 15% of the sample.

Sequenced here: peripheral blood mononuclear cells (PBMCs), sampled before the fourth cycle of nivolumab. The clonotype was recovered from a human donor with classical Hodgkin lymphoma.

Here the CDR3 is given as CASSPTLATYNEQFF. At the DNA level, the sequence is TGCGCCAGCAGCCCAACACTAGCGACCTACAATGAGCAGTTCTTC. This chain is built from TRBV5-1 and TRBJ2-1; TRBD2 fits 7 bases in the junction. The germline V gene provides CDR1 SGHRS and CDR2 YFSETQ. Clipping removes 4 bases from V and 2 bases from J, with 6 as the unmatched junction base count. From cysteine to phenylalanine, the CDR3 is 15 amino acids long. Only the CDR3 part of the read is kept: 45 bases, read in frame from the first base.